Below are 27 T cell receptor beta chains sequenced from a single sample in a study of blood T cells in healthy people across ages. Alongside a J-beta primer mix, a sample-barcoded 5' primer served in a second PCR lasting 7 to 11 cycles. TCRdb redid the calling of the 5' RACE reads with MiXCR, one entry per CDR3 protein. The table shows over 1,500,000 distinct CDR3 sequences, with just under 50% occurring only once. The sequencing sample was made of blood. Receptors were obtained from a woman aged 40 to 55 in good health.

This clonotype was recorded only once. The V call is TRBV7-2, the J call TRBJ1-2; D possibly corresponds to TRBD1 (6 bases). V lost 5 bases and J lost 4, with 20 bases in between. CDR3 length: 16 residues. In germline, CDR1 is SGHTA, CDR2 FQGNSA. CDR3 in amino acids: CASSISTTRGPYGYTF. CDR3 nucleotides: TGTGCCAGCAGCATTTCGACCACCCGGGGGCCCTATGGCTACACCTTC.

This clonotype was counted between two and nine times. The chain joins TRBV4-2 to TRBJ2-7; tentatively, D is TRBD1 (5 bases). V lost 6 bases and J lost 5, with 14 bases in between. Germline CDR1 and CDR2: LGHNA and YNFKEQ. This CDR3 region has 13 residues. Written as DNA, the CDR3 is TGTGCCAGCAGTCGGAATCTCAGGGACGAGCAGTACTTC. It translates to CASSRNLRDEQYF.

The genes are TRBV28 and TRBJ1-2, with D hard to call. The ends were cut back, 8 bases at V and 6 bases at J, with 13 bases in the middle. This CDR3 has 12 residues. Per the germline V gene, CDR1 is MDHEN and CDR2 is SYDVKM. CDR3 DNA sequence: TGTGCCAGCTTCAGACTCCCGGATGGCTACACCTTC. Its protein product is CASFRLPDGYTF.

V and J are TRBV27 and TRBJ1-2; 8 bases line up with TRBD1. The germline V gene has CDR1 MNHEY and CDR2 SMNVEV (reference sequence). The CDR3 covers 13 residues. After removal of 7 bases from V and 7 bases from J, the junction contained 8 bases not matched to a gene. The CDR3 reads CASTSQGASGYTF. CDR3 nucleotide sequence: TGTGCCAGCACCTCCCAGGGGGCGAGTGGCTACACCTTC.

This clonotype was seen a handful of times. The rearrangement joins TRBV7-2 to TRBJ2-3, with D possibly matching TRBD2 (5 bases). In germline, CDR1 is SGHTA, CDR2 FQGNSA. The V end lost 4 bases, the J end lost 6 bases, and 14 bases lay between the germline ends. The CDR3 runs to 14 residues. The CDR3 spells CASSYSGVADTQYF. The CDR3 DNA sequence: TGTGCCAGCAGCTACTCCGGGGTGGCCGATACGCAGTATTTT.

The rearrangement uses TRBV7-2 and TRBJ2-2; D ambiguous. Germline V gene lookup returns CDR1 SGHTA and CDR2 FQGNSA. Trimming stripped 8 bases from V and 5 bases from J, with 12 bases between. This CDR3 has 13 residues. The CDR3 nucleotides read TGTGCCAGCGGCCCCGCATGGACCGGGGAGCTGTTTTTT. Translated: CASGPAWTGELFF.

J is TRBJ2-5 and V is TRBV5-1, with TRBD2 identical over 11 bases. This CDR3 comprises 17 residues. Trimming took 0 bases from V and 2 from J; bases not matched to a gene: 6. CDR1 SGHRS and CDR2 YFSETQ come from the germline V gene. Here the CDR3 reads CASSLDKLAGVQETQYF. As DNA, the CDR3 is TGCGCCAGCAGCTTGGATAAACTAGCGGGGGTTCAAGAGACCCAGTACTTC.

The V and J genes are TRBV28 and TRBJ2-5; 8 bases map to TRBD1. Germline V gene data show CDR1 as MDHEN and CDR2 as SYDVKM. The CDR3 loop spans 16 amino acids. The V gene end was trimmed by 8 bases and the J gene end by 5 bases; junction bases not matched to a gene: 16. As DNA, the CDR3 is TGTGCCAGCTGGGACAGGAATGAATTTGCTGGGGAGACCCAGTACTTC. Protein product: CASWDRNEFAGETQYF.

With regard to this clonotype: A much bigger clone sits one base away, suggesting this may be a read error. Because the CDR3's place on the DNA is in doubt, the DNA is left out and the CDR3 is given as listed by TCRdb. V gene TRBV29-1 combines with J gene TRBJ2-6; TRBD1 is the table's D call and was not checked against the DNA. From its first to its last residue, the CDR3 has 16 amino acids. Per the germline V gene, CDR1 is SQVTM and CDR2 is ANQGSEA. The CDR3 here is CSVEVGRGSGANVPTF.

The J gene is TRBJ2-7, the V gene TRBV5-1; D call uncertain. Germline loops: CDR1 SGHRS, CDR2 YFSETQ. The CDR3 is 13 residues long. V dropped 1 base and J dropped 7 bases, with 12 bases sitting between them. The CDR3 reads CASSLTVNNEQYF. As DNA, the CDR3 is TGCGCCAGCAGCTTGACAGTTAACAATGAGCAGTACTTC.

The CDR3 reads CSVSVMTVPEAFF. The CDR3 coding sequence is TGCAGTGTCTCCGTTATGACAGTCCCTGAAGCTTTCTTT. This chain joins TRBV20-1 and TRBJ1-1; D possibly corresponds to TRBD1 (5 bases). CDR1 is DFQATT, CDR2 SNEGSKA, per germline (reference sequence). This CDR3 is 13 amino acids long. Trimming removed 7 bases from V and 6 bases from J, with 18 bases in between.

This clonotype occurred once. The DNA for the CDR3 is TGTGCCAGCACAGGTGATGGGGGAGAGACCCAGTACTTC. Encoded protein: CASTGDGGETQYF. This chain links TRBV28 with TRBJ2-7; TRBD1 or TRBD2 may be the D gene (5 bases each). The closer fit of TRBJ2-5 to the DNA end suggests the J call may be wrong. This CDR3 contains 13 residues. Germline CDR1 MDHEN, CDR2 SYDVKM.

V and J are TRBV7-2 and TRBJ1-4, with a weak D call TRBD1 (5 bases). The CDR3 sequence is 15 residues long. Germline V lookup: CDR1 SGHTA, CDR2 FQGNSA. V was pared by 1 base and J by 7 bases, with 13 bases between. The CDR3 bases are TGTGCCAGCAGCTTAGGGCTTGGGGGAGGTGAAAAACTGTTTTTT. Its protein product is CASSLGLGGGEKLFF.

This clonotype showed up just once. The genes are TRBV11-2 and TRBJ2-1, with TRBD2 matching over 10 bases. V lost 5 bases, J lost 6 bases, and 13 bases stayed unmatched. The CDR3 sequence is 17 residues long. In germline, CDR1 is SGHAT, CDR2 FQNNGV. CDR3 nucleotides: TGTGCCAGCAGCATCCCTACTAGCGGGGTATTGGGCAATGAGCAGTTCTTC. Protein product: CASSIPTSGVLGNEQFF.

This clonotype was picked up a small number of times. This chain uses TRBV5-1 with TRBJ2-3, with D perhaps matching TRBD1 (6 bases). In germline, CDR1 is SGHRS, CDR2 YFSETQ. The CDR3 runs to 15 residues. Deletions cut 3 bases from V and 3 bases from J, with 14 bases between. Here the CDR3 DNA reads TGCGCCAGCAGCTCCCAGGGGCCAGCAACAGATACGCAGTATTTT. Translating it yields CASSSQGPATDTQYF.

The genes are TRBV6-2 or TRBV6-3 and TRBJ2-7, with 10 bases fitting TRBD2. There are 16 residues in the CDR3. V was clipped by 6 bases and J by 1 base; unmatched bases: 9. Germline lookup yields CDR1 MNHEY and CDR2 SVGEGT. In DNA form, the CDR3 reads TGTGCCAGCAGCCGAGCTAGCGGGGGCTTATCCTACGAGCAGTACTTC. This sequence encodes CASSRASGGLSYEQYF.

This clonotype came up many times. CDR3 loop: CASSPRTGDNEQFF. As DNA, the CDR3 is TGCGCCAGCAGCCCGAGGACAGGGGACAATGAGCAGTTCTTC. The chain links TRBV5-1 to TRBJ2-1, with 9 bases that match TRBD1. The CDR3 is 14 amino acids. Trimming took 4 bases from V and 5 from J; bases not matched to a gene: 4. Germline V gene sequence: CDR1 SGHRS, CDR2 YFSETQ.

The rearrangement uses TRBV12-3 or TRBV12-4 and TRBJ2-7; 8 bases fit TRBD2. The ends lost 5 bases at V and 3 bases at J; junction bases unmatched: 6. The CDR3 runs to 14 residues. The CDR3 here is CASSAGTSDYEQYF. In nucleotides, the CDR3 is TGTGCCAGCAGTGCCGGGACTAGTGACTACGAGCAGTACTTC.

The rearrangement links TRBV7-2 to TRBJ2-7; D gene unclear. The end of the DNA is better explained by TRBJ2-5, so the J call may be wrong. The CDR3 has 13 amino acids. The germline V gene encodes CDR1 SGHTA and CDR2 FQGNSA. The CDR3 nucleotides are TGTGCCAGCAGCTTCTGGGCAGGAGAGACCCAGTACTTC. Its protein is CASSFWAGETQYF.

The sample holds one count of this clonotype. The chain uses TRBV15 and TRBJ1-4; D uncertain. Per the germline V gene, CDR1 is LNHNV and CDR2 is YYDKDF (reference sequence). This CDR3 is built from 15 residues. V was clipped by 0 bases and J by 12 bases, with 17 bases between them. This CDR3 reads CATSRESTDTLELFF. The CDR3 region has the DNA TGTGCCACCAGCAGAGAGTCCACTGACACGTTGGAACTGTTTTTT.

The count of this clonotype is one. The chain employs TRBV4-3 and TRBJ2-3; 9 bases agree with TRBD2. CDR1 LGHNA and CDR2 YSLEER come from the germline V gene. The V segment lost 1 base and the J segment 2 bases; nucleotides outside the gene matches: 13. CDR3 length: 19 residues. CDR3 region: CASSQGRGGGGQVTDTQYF. In nucleotides, the CDR3 is TGCGCCAGCAGCCAAGGAAGAGGCGGGGGGGGGCAGGTCACAGATACGCAGTATTTT.

V is TRBV5-1 and J is TRBJ2-5; TRBD1 is a possible D gene (5 bases). This CDR3 spans 16 amino acids. The germline V and J ends were trimmed by 3 bases and 5 bases, with 20 bases remaining between them. Germline CDR1 SGHRS, CDR2 YFSETQ. The CDR3 DNA sequence: TGCGCCAGCAGCTGGGGTCAGGGTGGATTCCAGGAGACCCAGTACTTC. Protein: CASSWGQGGFQETQYF.

The genes are TRBV21-1 and TRBJ2-7; TRBD1, the table's D call, lacks a check against the DNA. TRBV21-1 has pseudogene status. The CDR3 spans 13 residues. In DNA, the CDR3 is TGTGCCAGCACAGGGACGAAAGGCTACGAGCAGTACTTC. Amino acid sequence: CASTGTKGYEQYF.

V gene TRBV6-5 combines with J gene TRBJ2-1; 12 bases are a match to TRBD2. V lost 4 bases and J lost 0; bases outside the gene matches: 7. CDR1 and CDR2 from the germline V gene are MNHEY and SVGAGI. CDR3 length: 18 residues. CDR3 sequence: CASSFPTSGGSSYNEQFF. The CDR3 nucleotides are TGTGCCAGCAGTTTCCCGACTAGCGGGGGTAGCTCCTACAATGAGCAGTTCTTC.

The chain joins TRBV20-1 to TRBJ2-5; a weak D match, TRBD2 (7 bases). CDR3 size: 16 residues. Germline V lookup: CDR1 DFQATT, CDR2 SNEGSKA (reference sequence). V lost 0 bases, J lost 7 bases, and 21 bases lay in between. The CDR3 DNA sequence: TGCAGTGCTAGAGATCGCAGGGAGGGGGTTCAACTGACCCAGTACTTC. This translates into CSARDRREGVQLTQYF.

J is TRBJ2-7 and V is TRBV7-8, with D maybe TRBD1 (6 bases). V shed 5 bases and J shed 6 bases, with 23 bases lying between them. The CDR3 spans 16 residues. Germline V gives CDR1 SGHVS, CDR2 FQNEAQ. The CDR3 DNA sequence: TGTGCCAGCAGCCCTCACCGACAGGACCGTCCGGGCGAGCAGTACTTC. Protein: CASSPHRQDRPGEQYF.

This sequence joins TRBV20-1 and TRBJ2-7; no firm D call. Germline loops: CDR1 DFQATT, CDR2 SNEGSKA (reference sequence). V was shortened by 4 bases and J by 1 base, with 23 bases between the two germline ends. The CDR3 runs to 17 residues. The CDR3 DNA is TGCAGTGCTATCGCCGGACCCCGGGCCATATTATCCTACGAGCAGTACTTC. Residues: CSAIAGPRAILSYEQYF.